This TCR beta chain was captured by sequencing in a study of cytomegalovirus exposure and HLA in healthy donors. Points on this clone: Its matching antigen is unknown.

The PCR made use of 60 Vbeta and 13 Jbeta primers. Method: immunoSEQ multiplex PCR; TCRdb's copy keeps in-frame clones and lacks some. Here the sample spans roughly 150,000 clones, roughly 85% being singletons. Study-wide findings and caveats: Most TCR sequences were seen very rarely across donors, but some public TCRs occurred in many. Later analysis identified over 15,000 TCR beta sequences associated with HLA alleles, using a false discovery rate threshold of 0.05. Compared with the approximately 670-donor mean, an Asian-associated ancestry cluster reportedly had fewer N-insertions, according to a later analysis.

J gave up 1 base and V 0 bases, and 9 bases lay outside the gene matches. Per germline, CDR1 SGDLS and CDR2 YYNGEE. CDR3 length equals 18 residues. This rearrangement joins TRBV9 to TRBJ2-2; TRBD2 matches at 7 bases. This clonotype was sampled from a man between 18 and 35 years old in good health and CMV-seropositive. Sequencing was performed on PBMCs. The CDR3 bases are TGTGCCAGCAGCGTAGTCCCCTTAGCTAGCGGGAACACCGGGGAGCTGTTTTTT. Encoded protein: CASSVVPLASGNTGELFF.